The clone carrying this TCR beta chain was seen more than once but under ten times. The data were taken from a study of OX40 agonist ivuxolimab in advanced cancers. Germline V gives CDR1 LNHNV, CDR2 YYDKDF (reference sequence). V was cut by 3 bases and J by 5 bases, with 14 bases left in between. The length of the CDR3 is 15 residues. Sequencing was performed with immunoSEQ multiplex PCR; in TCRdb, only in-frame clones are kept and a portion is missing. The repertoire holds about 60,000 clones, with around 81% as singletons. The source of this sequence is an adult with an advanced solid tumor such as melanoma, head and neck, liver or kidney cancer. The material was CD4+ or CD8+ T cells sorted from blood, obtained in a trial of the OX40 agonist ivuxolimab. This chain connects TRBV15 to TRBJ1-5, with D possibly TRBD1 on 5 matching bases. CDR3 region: CATSRVSGSHQPQHF. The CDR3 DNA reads TGTGCCACCAGCAGGGTATCAGGGAGTCATCAGCCCCAGCATTTT.